The 19 T cell receptor beta chains listed next were all sequenced from one sample in a study of shared clonotypes between healthy human individuals. Sequencing used immunoSEQ multiplex PCR; TCRdb keeps in-frame clones, though not all of them. The sample lists fewer than 700,000 clones, around 76% occurring once. Sequencing was performed on PBMCs. These receptor sequences come from a woman aged 40-49 years in good health. Some clones in this sample may be carry-over from other donors' samples.

V usage is TRBV2 and J usage is TRBJ1-2, with TRBD1 as a possible D gene (5 bases). Trimming stripped 1 base from V and 4 bases from J, with 16 bases between. This CDR3 has 16 amino acids. Germline loops: CDR1 SNHLY, CDR2 FYNNEI. This CDR3 is CASSEETARSGYGYTF. The CDR3 nucleotides read TGTGCCAGCAGTGAAGAGACAGCTCGATCCGGCTATGGCTACACCTTC.

The chain has TRBV29-1 and TRBJ1-1, with 8 bases lining up with TRBD1. Germline CDR1 reads SQVTM; CDR2 reads ANQGSEA. The CDR3 is made up of 13 amino acids. V dropped 5 bases and J dropped 7; count of bases not matched to a gene: 9. CDR3 DNA: TGCAGCGTTACGTGGACAGGGTTAGGTGAAGCTTTCTTT. This codes for CSVTWTGLGEAFF. The variable domain in full, completed from reference TRBV29-1 and TRBJ1-1, reads SAVISQKPSRDICQRGTSLTIQCQVDSQVTMMFWYRQQPGQSLTLIATANQGSEATYESGFVIDKFPISRPNLTFSTLTVSNMSPEDSSIYLCSVTWTGLGEAFFGQGTRLTVV.

The chain carries TRBV10-3 and TRBJ2-7, with a possible D match to TRBD2 (7 bases). Trimming removed 0 bases at V and 3 bases at J, with 12 bases between. The CDR3 has 15 residues. Germline CDR1 ENHRY, CDR2 SYGVKD. CDR3 DNA sequence: TGTGCCATCAGTGAGTCAATAAGGGGGGGCTACGAGCAGTACTTC. Translation gives CAISESIRGGYEQYF.

The chain combines TRBV6-5 with TRBJ2-5; D call uncertain. The CDR3 spans 14 residues. V was trimmed by 0 bases and J by 4 bases, leaving 9 bases between them. Germline V lookup: CDR1 MNHEY, CDR2 SVGAGI. CDR3 residues: CASSYSGSVETQYF. The CDR3 DNA reads TGTGCCAGCAGTTACTCGGGTAGTGTAGAGACCCAGTACTTC.

The chain employs TRBV29-1 and TRBJ1-2; D remains ambiguous. The germline V gene encodes CDR1 SQVTM and CDR2 ANQGSEA. This CDR3 region has 11 residues. This CDR3 is CGEPSNYGYTF. The CDR3 nucleotides are TGCGGCGAGCCCTCAAACTATGGCTACACCTTC. Complete variable domain (other parts from reference TRBV29-1 and TRBJ1-2): SAVISQKPSRDICQRGTSLTIQCQVDSQVTMMFWYRQQPGQSLTLIATANQGSEATYESGFVIDKFPISRPNLTFSTLTVSNMSPEDSSIYLCGEPSNYGYTFGSGTRLTVV.

This chain connects TRBV2 to TRBJ2-7; D might be TRBD1 or TRBD2, each matching 5 bases. From germline, CDR1 is SNHLY and CDR2 FYNNEI. The V end was cut by 0 bases, the J end by 6 bases, with 18 bases between. This CDR3 contains 16 residues. This chain's CDR3 is CASSEAMMGVGGEQYF. The CDR3 DNA follows: TGTGCCAGCAGTGAAGCGATGATGGGGGTGGGTGGCGAGCAGTACTTC.

The table lists this clone with a count of one. The chain links TRBV27 to TRBJ1-5; the D is unclear. The CDR3 covers 16 residues. V gave up 6 bases and J gave up 1 base, with 16 bases separating them. Germline values: CDR1 MNHEY, CDR2 SMNVEV (reference sequence). The chain's CDR3 is CASRRLIGGSNQPQHF. As DNA, the CDR3 is TGTGCCAGCAGACGCTTAATTGGCGGGAGCAATCAGCCCCAGCATTTT.

About this clone: A single base is all that separates this from a far larger clone, so a read error is likely. CDR3: CASSLAVRTGGLGSYEQCF. In DNA form, the CDR3 reads TGTGCCAGCAGCTTAGCGGTGAGAACAGGGGGACTGGGGTCCTACGAGCAGTGCTTC. The chain has TRBV11-2 and TRBJ2-7; 8 nucleotides line up with TRBD1. Looked up from germline, CDR1 is SGHAT and CDR2 is FQNNGV. The CDR3 covers 19 residues.

The gene calls are TRBV30 and TRBJ2-1; D gene ambiguous. Germline V gene data show CDR1 as GTSNPN and CDR2 as SVGIG (reference sequence). V lost 4 bases to trimming and J lost 0 bases, with 10 bases between them. The CDR3 sequence is 14 residues long. The CDR3 is CAWTDKGSYNEQFF. CDR3 DNA: TGTGCCTGGACCGACAAAGGCTCCTACAATGAGCAGTTCTTC.

This clone was seen repeatedly, ten times or more. The V call is TRBV28, the J call TRBJ2-3, with D unclear. The CDR3 covers 13 residues. V was cut by 6 bases and J by 9 bases, with 16 bases left in between. Looked up from germline, CDR1 is MDHEN and CDR2 is SYDVKM. Written as DNA, the CDR3 is TGTGCCAGCAGCTCCCCCTCTAGGCAAACGCAGTATTTT. This codes for CASSSPSRQTQYF.

About this clone: Given a much more abundant clone one base away, this may be a read error. The chain carries TRBV11-2 and TRBJ1-2; 8 nucleotides agree with TRBD1. There are 14 residues in the CDR3. CDR1 SGHAT and CDR2 FQNNGV come from the germline V gene. CDR3 coding DNA: TGTGCCAGCAGCTCAGCAGGGGGCGGCTATGGCCACACCTTC. This translates into CASSSAGGGYGHTF.

This clone has just a few counts. The rearrangement uses TRBV6-1 and TRBJ1-1; D remains ambiguous. The CDR3 is 13 residues long. Germline CDR1 MNHNS, CDR2 SASEGT. The V and J ends lost 4 bases and 2 bases respectively, with 8 bases between them. CDR3 sequence (DNA): TGTGCCAGCAGTGCCAGCATAAACACTGAAGCTTTCTTT. It specifies CASSASINTEAFF.

This chain joins TRBV10-3 and TRBJ1-4; 7 bases fit TRBD1. Germline lookup yields CDR1 ENHRY and CDR2 SYGVKD. V was pared by 4 bases and J by 8 bases, with 4 bases of the junction left unmatched. This CDR3 region has 13 residues. This CDR3 reads CAISVGRGEKLFF. The CDR3 nucleotides read TGTGCCATCAGTGTCGGCAGGGGGGAAAAACTGTTTTTT.

This chain uses TRBV11-1 with TRBJ1-1, with TRBD1 matching over 8 bases. V gave up 4 bases and J gave up 2 bases; unmatched junction bases: 3. Germline CDR1 and CDR2: SGHAT and FQDESV (reference sequence). The CDR3 runs to 14 residues. As DNA, the CDR3 is TGTGCCAGCAGCTCACAGGGGGGAAACACTGAAGCTTTCTTT. Protein sequence: CASSSQGGNTEAFF. The complete variable domain, with remaining parts taken from reference TRBV11-1 and TRBJ1-1, reads EAEVAQSPRYKITEKSQAVAFWCDPISGHATLYWYRQILGQGPELLVQFQDESVVDDSQLPKDRFSAERLKGVDSTLKIQPAELGDSAMYLCASSSQGGNTEAFFGQGTRLTVV.

This rearrangement joins TRBV4-1 to TRBJ2-7; perhaps D is TRBD1 or TRBD2 (5 bases each). Germline V gene data show CDR1 as MGHRA and CDR2 as YSYEKL. The CDR3 runs to 14 residues. V dropped 4 bases and J dropped 4 bases, with 14 bases sitting between them. CDR3 sequence: CASSPVGASYEQYF. CDR3 coding DNA: TGCGCCAGCAGCCCCGTCGGGGCGTCATACGAGCAGTACTTC.

A single count supports this clone. The V call is TRBV2, the J call TRBJ1-5; 7 bases line up with TRBD1. Per germline, CDR1 SNHLY and CDR2 FYNNEI. Losses at the gene ends were 4 bases for V and 4 bases for J; bases not matched to a gene: 7. The CDR3 sequence is 15 residues long. For the CDR3, the DNA is TGTGCCAGCAGTGTGCAGGGGGTTGGTAATCAGCCCCAGCATTTT. Translating gives CASSVQGVGNQPQHF.

The V call is TRBV29-1, the J call TRBJ2-7; possibly TRBD2 for D (5 bases). V was shortened by 6 bases and J by 2 bases, with 14 bases between the two germline ends. Germline lookup yields CDR1 SQVTM and CDR2 ANQGSEA. The CDR3 runs to 13 residues. CDR3 coding DNA: TGCAGCGTATCGGACGGGGTTACCTACGAGCAGTACTTC. It translates to CSVSDGVTYEQYF.

The V call is TRBV7-2, the J call TRBJ1-2; D unresolved. The CDR3 has 15 residues. Germline CDR1 is SGHTA and CDR2 is FQGNSA. V lost 7 bases, J lost 2 bases, and 17 bases lay in between. The CDR3 DNA reads TGTGCCAGCACCCCCCAACACACATCGAACTATGGCTACACCTTC. Translation: CASTPQHTSNYGYTF.

The rearrangement links TRBV9 to TRBJ1-3; TRBD1 aligns across 8 bases. The V segment lost 0 bases and the J segment 2 bases; nucleotides outside the gene matches: 7. CDR1 is SGDLS, CDR2 YYNGEE, per germline. The CDR3 totals 17 residues. This chain's CDR3 is CASSVGSETGAGNTIYF. DNA for the CDR3: TGTGCCAGCAGCGTAGGTTCGGAGACAGGGGCTGGAAACACCATATATTTT.